Listed here are 12 T cell receptor beta chains from one sample, sequenced in a study of blood T cell repertoires in COVID-19. The method was immunoSEQ multiplex PCR; TCRdb's version includes in-frame clones alone and lacks a portion of them. The sample yields about 330,000 clones, approximately 88% seen once. Sequenced sample: PBMCs or T cells enriched from blood (not recorded which). The receptors derive from a man aged 25 to 40 who had recovered from COVID-19.

The chain has TRBV5-1 and TRBJ2-3; D not resolved. The CDR3 runs to 13 residues. Germline V lookup: CDR1 SGHRS, CDR2 YFSETQ. Deletions cut 4 bases from V and 2 bases from J, with 8 bases between. The CDR3 DNA reads TGCGCCAGCAGCAACGGAGACACAGATACGCAGTATTTT. This gives the protein CASSNGDTDTQYF.

This clone was counted a few times. V gene TRBV10-2 combines with J gene TRBJ2-5; no firm D call. The CDR3 is made up of 13 amino acids. Germline V CDR1 and CDR2: WSHSY, SAAADI. The V gene lost 4 bases and the J gene lost 1 base, with 7 bases spanning the gap. In DNA form, the CDR3 reads TGCGCCAGCAGTGTTCACAGCCAAGAGACCCAGTACTTC. As protein: CASSVHSQETQYF.

This chain joins TRBV4-1 and TRBJ2-1, with TRBD2 matching 9 bases. The CDR3 covers 16 residues. With V trimmed by 4 bases and J by 2 bases, 6 bases remained unmatched. Looked up from germline, CDR1 is MGHRA and CDR2 is YSYEKL. CDR3 nucleotide sequence: TGCGCCAGCAGCCTACGGACTAGCGATGCCTACAATGAGCAGTTCTTC. It specifies CASSLRTSDAYNEQFF.

CDR3: CASSVGAGDSYYEQYF. CDR3 coding DNA: TGTGCCAGCAGCGTAGGGGCGGGGGACTCTTACTACGAGCAGTACTTC. The rearrangement joins TRBV9 to TRBJ2-7, with 7 positions matching TRBD2. The CDR3 spans 16 residues. From germline, CDR1 is SGDLS and CDR2 YYNGEE. J gave up 3 bases and V 0 bases, and 9 bases lay outside the gene matches.

The chain recombines TRBV29-1 with TRBJ2-3; TRBD2 might be the D (5 bases). Germline V gene lookup returns CDR1 SQVTM and CDR2 ANQGSEA. The CDR3 length is 14 residues. V shed 0 bases and J shed 5 bases, with 12 bases lying between them. The CDR3 sequence is CSVEDRRNLDTQYF. The CDR3 coding sequence is TGCAGCGTTGAAGATCGGAGGAATCTAGATACGCAGTATTTT.

This chain connects TRBV7-6 to TRBJ1-4; the match to TRBD1 covers 8 bases. The CDR3 is 18 amino acids. Germline V gene data show CDR1 as SGHVS and CDR2 as FNYEAQ. Germline trimming cut 5 bases from V and 0 bases from J; bases unmatched to any gene: 11. CDR3 protein: CASSRGTGVLPTNEKLFF. For the CDR3, the DNA is TGTGCCAGCAGCCGTGGGACAGGAGTTCTGCCAACTAATGAAAAACTGTTTTTT.

The chain joins TRBV19 to TRBJ2-1; a possible D gene is TRBD2 (5 bases). Trimming stripped 3 bases from V and 5 bases from J, with 11 bases between. The length of the CDR3 is 14 residues. Germline CDR1 and CDR2: LNHDA and SQIVND (reference sequence). CDR3 DNA: TGTGCCAGTAGTATGGTAGGGAGTCACAATGAGCAGTTCTTC. It codes for CASSMVGSHNEQFF.

The chain is built from TRBV18 and TRBJ1-2; no firm D call. V dropped 3 bases and J dropped 4 bases, with 12 bases sitting between them. The V gene's germline CDR1 is KGHSH and CDR2 LQKENI. This CDR3 is 14 amino acids long. The CDR3 nucleotides are TGTGCCAGCTCACCTGAGGGCGCCGGCTATGGCTACACCTTC. It specifies CASSPEGAGYGYTF.

CDR3 bases: TGTGCCAGCAGTTTACGGGGTTATGGGCAGCCCCAGCATTTT. As protein: CASSLRGYGQPQHF. This sequence joins TRBV27 and TRBJ1-5; D not certain. The ends were cut back, 2 bases at V and 7 bases at J, with 12 bases in the middle. The CDR3 is 14 residues long. The germline V gene encodes CDR1 MNHEY and CDR2 SMNVEV (reference sequence).

The gene calls are TRBV30 and TRBJ2-1; D is undetermined. There are 17 residues in the CDR3. Germline CDR1 GTSNPN, CDR2 SVGIG (reference sequence). Trimming cost V 0 bases and J 0 bases, with 15 bases left between them. DNA of the CDR3: TGTGCCTGGAGTGTACTTTCCGGAGATCTCTCCTACAATGAGCAGTTCTTC. This translates into CAWSVLSGDLSYNEQFF.

This clone has a single count. The chain is built from TRBV19 and TRBJ2-2; 10 bases are shared with TRBD2. Germline CDR1 is LNHDA and CDR2 is SQIVND (reference sequence). V shed 6 bases, J shed 4 bases, and the junction held 5 bases outside the gene matches. The CDR3 consists of 15 residues. CDR3 sequence: CASRSGGAGTGELFF. Here the CDR3 DNA reads TGTGCCAGTAGGAGCGGGGGGGCCGGCACCGGGGAGCTGTTTTTT.

There are a few counts of this clone. This chain connects TRBV5-8 to TRBJ2-7, with 10 bases that match TRBD1. Germline CDR1 and CDR2: SGHTS and YDEGEE. The CDR3 is made up of 14 amino acids. The J segment lost 4 bases and the V segment lost 4 bases, leaving 5 bases of the junction unmatched. As DNA, the CDR3 is TGTGCCAGCAGCCGGGACAGGGGATTTTACGAGCAGTACTTC. Its translation is CASSRDRGFYEQYF. Using reference TRBV5-8 and TRBJ2-7 for the parts outside the CDR3, the full variable domain is EAGVTQSPTHLIKTRGQQATLRCSPISGHTSVYWYQQALGLGLQFLLWYDEGEERNRGNFPPRFSGRQFPNYSSELNVNALELEDSALYLCASSRDRGFYEQYFGPGTRLTVT.